The 20 T cell receptor beta chains below come from one sample, sequenced in a study of blood T cell repertoires in COVID-19. Measured with immunoSEQ multiplex PCR; TCRdb has only the in-frame clones, and not every one. The table records fewer than 300,000 clones, 65% to 85% of them present only once. Sequences were obtained from peripheral blood. All receptors derive from a person aged 70 to 79 with COVID-19, enrolled during active disease.

This clone was recorded once. The rearrangement joins TRBV3-1 (or the pseudogene TRBV3-2) to TRBJ2-1; no reliable D call. The CDR3 has 15 residues. Germline lookup yields CDR1 LGHDT and CDR2 YNNKEL (reference sequence). Deletions cut 2 bases from V and 6 bases from J, with 14 bases between. This chain's CDR3 is CASSQTQVFFNEQFF. Written as DNA, the CDR3 is TGTGCCAGCAGCCAAACCCAGGTTTTCTTCAATGAGCAGTTCTTC.

This clone has more than one count but fewer than ten. The rearrangement joins TRBV11-1 to TRBJ2-7; 8 nucleotides match TRBD2. Losses at the gene ends were 5 bases for V and 6 bases for J; bases not matched to a gene: 6. Germline-derived CDR1 and CDR2 are SGHAT and FQDESV (reference sequence). CDR3 length: 13 residues. The CDR3 DNA is TGTGCCAGCAGCGCTCTAGCGGGTCGCGAGCAGTACTTC. Amino acids: CASSALAGREQYF.

V and J are TRBV7-3 and TRBJ2-7; 7 bases align to TRBD2. After removal of 2 bases from V and 5 bases from J, the junction contained 12 bases not matched to a gene. This CDR3 has 16 residues. Germline lookup yields CDR1 SGHTA and CDR2 FQGTGA. The CDR3 sequence is CASSLYGRLAVDEQYF. DNA for the CDR3: TGTGCCAGCAGCTTATACGGTCGACTAGCAGTCGACGAGCAGTACTTC.

The genes are TRBV28 and TRBJ2-7, with 8 bases that match TRBD2. Germline lookup yields CDR1 MDHEN and CDR2 SYDVKM. The CDR3 spans 14 residues. The V gene end was trimmed by 5 bases and the J gene end by 2 bases; junction bases not matched to a gene: 5. CDR3 nucleotide sequence: TGTGCCAGCAGTAGACTAGCGACCACCTACGAGCAGTACTTC. Protein product: CASSRLATTYEQYF.

The chain's CDR3 is CASSVGTYTSYNEQFF. CDR3 DNA: TGTGCCAGCAGCGTCGGGACTTATACTTCCTACAATGAGCAGTTCTTC. The V gene is TRBV9, the J gene TRBJ2-1; D possibly corresponds to TRBD2 (6 bases). The CDR3 runs 16 residues. Germline CDR1 and CDR2: SGDLS and YYNGEE. V lost 2 bases and J lost 1, with 13 bases in between.

The chain has TRBV20-1 and TRBJ1-5; D is possibly TRBD1 (6 bases). Germline assignment: CDR1 DFQATT and CDR2 SNEGSKA (reference sequence). The CDR3 has 17 amino acids. Trimming cost V 3 bases and J 0 bases, with 18 bases left between them. CDR3 in DNA: TGCAGTGCTAGTGTCCTGGACAGCTATTATAGCAATCAGCCCCAGCATTTT. It encodes CSASVLDSYYSNQPQHF.

This rearrangement joins TRBV7-8 to TRBJ1-1; no firm D call. With 1 base removed from V and 1 base from J, the gap between germline ends came to 7 bases. This CDR3 region has 14 residues. Per the germline V gene, CDR1 is SGHVS and CDR2 is FQNEAQ. The CDR3 loop reads CASSLGAGNTEAFF. CDR3 DNA: TGTGCCAGCAGCTTAGGGGCAGGGAACACTGAAGCTTTCTTT.

This clone was counted only a few times. V usage is TRBV9 and J usage is TRBJ2-7; 8 bases line up with TRBD1. Trimming at V came to 0 bases and at J to 3 bases, leaving 2 bases not matched to a gene. The CDR3 contains 14 residues. CDR1 and CDR2 from the germline V gene are SGDLS and YYNGEE. The chain's CDR3 is CASSVDTGGYEQYF. CDR3 bases: TGTGCCAGCAGCGTAGATACAGGGGGCTACGAGCAGTACTTC.

The rearrangement joins TRBV4-1 to TRBJ1-2; D gene unclear. This CDR3 has 13 amino acids. V lost 3 bases and J lost 8, with 13 bases in between. Per germline, CDR1 MGHRA and CDR2 YSYEKL. CDR3 in DNA: TGCGCCAGCAGCCATCTGGACTTCGGGGGCTACACCTTC. Its translation: CASSHLDFGGYTF.

J is TRBJ2-5 and V is TRBV10-3; 10 bases map to TRBD1. The J call could be wrong; TRBJ2-7 is a better fit for the DNA end. Germline V gives CDR1 ENHRY, CDR2 SYGVKD. CDR3 length equals 14 residues. The CDR3 reads CAIMGRDRGSEQYF. In nucleotides, the CDR3 is TGTGCCATCATGGGTCGGGACAGGGGCTCCGAGCAGTACTTC.

This rearrangement joins TRBV15 to TRBJ2-2, with a tentative D call TRBD1 (6 bases). CDR1 and CDR2 from the germline V gene are LNHNV and YYDKDF (reference sequence). V lost 1 base and J lost 6, with 12 bases in between. The CDR3 consists of 15 residues. DNA for the CDR3: TGTGCCACCAGCAGAGGGCAGGGGCGGTCCGGGGAGCTGTTTTTT. Its protein product is CATSRGQGRSGELFF.

V gene TRBV11-2 combines with J gene TRBJ2-3; D gene uncertain. Deletions cut 11 bases from V and 2 bases from J, with 17 bases between. In germline, CDR1 is SGHAT, CDR2 FQNNGV. The CDR3 length is 14 residues. This CDR3 is CASRKLVSTDTQYF. Written as DNA, the CDR3 is TGTGCCTCTCGTAAGCTCGTCTCCACAGATACGCAGTATTTT.

The chain carries TRBV28 and TRBJ1-3, with 8 bases identical to TRBD1. V shed 2 bases, J shed 8 bases, and the junction held 8 bases outside the gene matches. Germline-derived CDR1 and CDR2 are MDHEN and SYDVKM. The CDR3 has 15 residues. In nucleotides, the CDR3 is TGTGCCAGCAGTTTAGCGGGGCAGGGGGCGTACACCATATATTTT. Its protein is CASSLAGQGAYTIYF.

Here the CDR3 DNA reads TGTGCCAGCAGTTACCAAGGCTCCTCCGGAGGCGGGGAGCTGTTTTTT. This translates into CASSYQGSSGGGELFF. The J gene is TRBJ2-2, the V gene TRBV6-6, with TRBD2 as a possible D gene (5 bases). Trimming stripped 2 bases from V and 7 bases from J, with 17 bases between. The CDR3 consists of 16 residues. CDR1 and CDR2 (germline): MNHNY, SVGAGI (reference sequence).

This chain uses TRBV4-3 with TRBJ2-7; TRBD1 might be the D (6 bases). With 1 base removed from V and 0 bases from J, the gap between germline ends came to 10 bases. The germline V gene encodes CDR1 LGHNA and CDR2 YSLEER. This CDR3 is 15 amino acids long. The chain's CDR3 is CASSQGQVASYEQYF. In nucleotides, the CDR3 is TGCGCCAGCAGCCAAGGACAGGTGGCCTCCTACGAGCAGTACTTC.

The V and J genes are TRBV6-5 and TRBJ1-3; D unclear. Germline V gene sequence: CDR1 MNHEY, CDR2 SVGAGI. The length of the CDR3 is 15 residues. V lost 0 bases, J lost 0 bases, and 6 bases lay in between. CDR3 in amino acids: CASSYSRGSGNTIYF. The DNA of the CDR3 is TGTGCCAGCAGTTACTCCCGGGGCTCTGGAAACACCATATATTTT.

The genes are TRBV28 and TRBJ1-4, with D perhaps matching TRBD1 (6 bases). The CDR3 covers 14 residues. Germline CDR1 reads MDHEN; CDR2 reads SYDVKM. Trimming took off 3 bases at V and 8 bases at J, with 13 bases between the two ends. The CDR3 reads CASSFRGEGEKLFF. The CDR3 DNA is TGTGCCAGCAGTTTCAGGGGAGAGGGAGAAAAACTGTTTTTT.

The rearrangement uses TRBV7-6 and TRBJ1-6; possibly TRBD1 for D (5 bases). V shed 1 base and J shed 6 bases, with 16 bases lying between them. Germline V lookup: CDR1 SGHVS, CDR2 FNYEAQ. The CDR3 runs to 17 residues. The CDR3 sequence: CASSLGFGGLSNSPLHF. CDR3 DNA: TGTGCCAGCAGCTTAGGATTTGGGGGACTCAGTAATTCACCCCTCCACTTT.

In this sample, this clone turned up a few times. The chain is built from TRBV2 and TRBJ1-6, with a weak D call TRBD1 (6 bases). The CDR3 extends over 14 amino acids. V lost 4 bases, J lost 10 bases, and 14 bases lay in between. The germline V gene has CDR1 SNHLY and CDR2 FYNNEI. CDR3 in amino acids: CASSVGGGRSPLHF. CDR3 DNA: TGTGCCAGCAGTGTCGGGGGGGGCAGGTCACCCCTCCACTTT.

This clone was recorded once. Other DNA sequences of this sample code for an identical CDR3. The chain is built from TRBV5-4 and TRBJ2-6, with D perhaps matching TRBD2 (6 bases). V lost 5 bases and J 4 bases, leaving 13 bases between the germline ends. In germline, CDR1 is SGHNT, CDR2 YYREEE (reference sequence). The CDR3 loop spans 15 amino acids. The CDR3 is CASSPGGAGANVLTF. CDR3 DNA: TGTGCCAGCAGTCCCGGAGGGGCCGGGGCCAACGTCCTGACTTTC.